This TCR beta chain originates from a study of human T cells and chemical hapten exposure. Study-wide context: Skin on the upper inner arm, about 2 cm by about 2 cm in size, was sensitized with 2% DPC.

Germline CDR1 and CDR2: MDHEN and SYDVKM. This CDR3 spans 11 amino acids. The V end was cut by 8 bases, the J end by 10 bases, with 14 bases between. Unique molecular identifiers were linked by the library to individual cDNA molecules. Using its own MiXCR run on the RACE reads, TCRdb lists one record per CDR3 protein. The sample gives around 110,000 distinct CDR3 sequences, about 12% of which show up once; 1.4% is in the top ten. Time point here: patch test 1, 2 weeks after DPC sensitization. The treatment was: therapeutic diphenylcyclopropenone sensitization with weekly scalp DPC. Donors were 18 to 70-year-old alopecia patients suitable for DPC.

The sequences come from whole blood, collected in connection with sensitization to the hapten diphenylcyclopropenone (DPC). The V call is TRBV28, the J call TRBJ1-1; D is unclear. This TCR was recovered from a woman aged 45-65 years with alopecia areata. Some clones in this sample may be carry-over from other donors' samples. CDR3 DNA sequence: TGTGCCAGCTGGGCAAGAAAAGGAGCTTTCTTT. It translates to CASWARKGAFF.